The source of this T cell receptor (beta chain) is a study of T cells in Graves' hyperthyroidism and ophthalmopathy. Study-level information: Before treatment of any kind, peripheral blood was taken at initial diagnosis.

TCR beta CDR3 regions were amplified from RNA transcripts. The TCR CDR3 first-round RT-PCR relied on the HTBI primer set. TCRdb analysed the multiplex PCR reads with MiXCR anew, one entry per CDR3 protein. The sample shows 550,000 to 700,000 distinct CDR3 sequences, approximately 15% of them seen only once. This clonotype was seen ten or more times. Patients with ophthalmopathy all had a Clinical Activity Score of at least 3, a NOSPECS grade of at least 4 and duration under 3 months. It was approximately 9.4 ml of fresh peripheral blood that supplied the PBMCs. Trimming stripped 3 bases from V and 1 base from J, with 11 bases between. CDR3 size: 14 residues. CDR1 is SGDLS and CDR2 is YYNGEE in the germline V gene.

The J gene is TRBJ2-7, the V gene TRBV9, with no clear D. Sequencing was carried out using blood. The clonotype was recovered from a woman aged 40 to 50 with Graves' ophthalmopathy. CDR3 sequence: CASSATWGSYEQYF. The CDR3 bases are TGTGCCAGCAGCGCTACATGGGGATCCTACGAGCAGTACTTC.